This is a list of T cell receptor beta chains from one sample in a study of blood T cell repertoires in COVID-19. Profiling relied on immunoSEQ multiplex PCR, and the TCRdb table lists in-frame clones only, not all of them. Here the sample spans about 360,000 clones, 70% to 90% being singletons. The specimen sequenced was peripheral blood. The receptors were sampled from a human donor in a cohort sampled during active COVID-19. Each CDR3 is given with its conserved first and last residue. A D gene is named only where the DNA matches it firmly. Size is stated for part of the rows, as once, few or many counts, or as a class when the clone is expanded.

clone_size j_call d_call v_call cdr3_nt cdr3_aa
NA TRBJ2-5 NA TRBV7-2 TGTGCCAGCAGCTTTTATTCCCCTCCTGAGACCCAGTACTTC CASSFYSPPETQYF
NA TRBJ2-2 NA TRBV5-6 TGTGCCAGCAGCTTGCCCTCCGGGACCGGGGAGCTGTTTTTT CASSLPSGTGELFF
NA TRBJ2-3 TRBD2 TRBV4-2 TGTGCCAGCAGAAGTTTCAGGACTAGCGACGCAGATACGCAGTATTTT CASRSFRTSDADTQYF
NA TRBJ2-5 TRBD1 TRBV27 TGTGCCAGCAGTTACACAGGGGTAGTCCAAGAGACCCAGTACTTC CASSYTGVVQETQYF
NA TRBJ2-7 TRBD1 TRBV5-4 TGTGCCAGCAGCCTGGACAGGGGGCGCGGTTCCTACGAGCAGTACTTC CASSLDRGRGSYEQYF
NA TRBJ2-3 TRBD1 TRBV6-5 TGTGCCAGCAGTTTGACTCCAGGGGGTTACACAGATACGCAGTATTTT CASSLTPGGYTDTQYF
NA TRBJ2-5 TRBD2 TRBV2 TGTGCCAGCAGTGGAGGGGCGGGAGACGGGGAGACCCAGTACTTC CASSGGAGDGETQYF
NA TRBJ1-1 NA TRBV7-8 TGTGCCAGCAGCTTAGGAACAGGGAACACTGAAGCTTTCTTT CASSLGTGNTEAFF
once TRBJ1-4 TRBD1 TRBV5-1 TGCGCCAGCAGCCCATCACAGGGGCCGCTTAATGAAAAACTGTTTTTT CASSPSQGPLNEKLFF
NA TRBJ2-7 TRBD1 TRBV30 TGTGCCTGGACGTGGGCAGGGGGCCTTTACGAGCAGTACTTC CAWTWAGGLYEQYF
NA TRBJ2-7 TRBD2 TRBV19 TGTGCCAGTAGTTCGGGACTACCCTACGAGCAGTACTTC CASSSGLPYEQYF
NA TRBJ2-5 NA TRBV5-4 TGTGCCAGCAGCTTACAGGGAAGGCGGGAGACCCAGTACTTC CASSLQGRRETQYF
NA TRBJ2-5 NA TRBV5-1 TGCGCCAGCAGCTTGGATCAGGGGAAGACCCAGTACTTC CASSLDQGKTQYF
NA TRBJ2-3 TRBD1 TRBV5-6 TGTGCCAGCAGCTTCGCGGACAGGGTGGGTGCAGATACGCAGTATTTT CASSFADRVGADTQYF
NA TRBJ2-5 NA TRBV18 TGTGCCAGCTCACCTCCTAGCGTAGAGACCCAGTACTTC CASSPPSVETQYF
once TRBJ1-1 NA TRBV7-9 TGTGCCAGCAGCCCCAGGCAGGGGTCAGACTTCAACACTGAAGCTTTCTTT CASSPRQGSDFNTEAFF
NA TRBJ1-1 NA TRBV7-3 TGTGCCAGCAGCTTAACGATGTTACGGGGGGCTGGCACTGAAGCTTTCTTT CASSLTMLRGAGTEAFF
NA TRBJ2-7 TRBD1 TRBV6-6 TGTGCCAGCAGTTACTCCCAGGGGGCGGTATCCTACGAGCAGTACTTC CASSYSQGAVSYEQYF
NA TRBJ2-6 NA TRBV6-5 TGTGCCAGCATGCAGCCAGGGTCCGGGGCCAACGTCCTGACTTTC CASMQPGSGANVLTF
NA TRBJ1-2 TRBD1 TRBV9 TGTGCCAGCAGCCCTGGACAGGGTAACTATGGCTACACCTTC CASSPGQGNYGYTF
NA TRBJ2-7 NA TRBV7-3 TGTGCCAGCAGCCTCCGGACAGAGGGCAAGTACTTC CASSLRTEGKYF
NA TRBJ1-2 TRBD1 TRBV30 TGTGCTCTGGAGAACCGGGACAGGCATGGCTACACCTTC CALENRDRHGYTF
NA TRBJ2-5 TRBD1 TRBV28 TGTGCCAGCAGTCTTTTCTGGGACAGGGGACACCAAGAGACCCAGTACTTC CASSLFWDRGHQETQYF
NA TRBJ2-2 NA TRBV5-5 TGTGCCAGCAGCTTGGGTCCGGGAAGGGAAACCGGGGAGCTGTTTTTT CASSLGPGRETGELFF
once TRBJ2-5 TRBD2 TRBV5-1 TGCGCCAGCAGCTTGTCGCTAGCGGGAGCAGAGGAGACCCAGTACTTC CASSLSLAGAEETQYF
NA TRBJ2-1 TRBD2 TRBV7-2 TGTGCCAGCACCGTAGTGGGGGGGACCTACAATGAGCAGTTCTTC CASTVVGGTYNEQFF
NA TRBJ1-1 NA TRBV3-1/TRBV3-2 TGTGCCAGCAGCCAAGACAGGGTTTCGGACACTGAAGCTTTCTTT CASSQDRVSDTEAFF
once TRBJ1-6 NA TRBV9 TGTGCCAGCAGCGTAGCAGTGGATTCACCCCTCCACTTT CASSVAVDSPLHF
NA TRBJ1-2 NA TRBV29-1 TGCAGCTCCACCCGGACCAGCGGAGACTACACCTTC CSSTRTSGDYTF